This TCR beta chain was documented in a study of shared clonotypes between healthy human individuals. A split of CD4+ cells into CD45RA+ naive and CD45RA-negative memory subsets was performed. The data were produced by immunoSEQ multiplex PCR, yet TCRdb's version contains in-frame clones alone and is incomplete. The sample contains around 2.5 million clones, 93% of which appear only once. CDR1 is SGHNT, CDR2 YYREEE, per germline (reference sequence). The V end lost 0 bases, the J end lost 2 bases, and 9 bases lay between the germline ends. This CDR3 has 15 amino acids. Material: naive CD4+ T cells from PBMCs. Subset in this sample: CD45RA+ positively selected. The chain couples TRBV5-4 to TRBJ1-3, with D perhaps matching TRBD1 (5 bases). The clonotype comes from a man aged 18-30 years in good health. Some clones in this sample may be carry-over from other donors' samples. CDR3 DNA: TGTGCCAGCAGCTTGGTGGGACCTCCTGGAAACACCATATATTTT. Translating it yields CASSLVGPPGNTIYF.